This T cell receptor (beta chain) was obtained from a study of vaccination and CD4 T cells after COVID-19. Study summary: With nine mild cases and one severe, convalescent patients were SARS-CoV-2 positive by nasal swab PCR. Post-vaccination specimens were collected at a median of approximately 72 days following dose two (range 14 to 241).

Germline V gives CDR1 MNHEY, CDR2 SVGEGT. The CDR3 extends over 14 amino acids. The ends lost 6 bases at V and 1 base at J; junction bases unmatched: 5. A word on this clonotype: Its antigen is still unknown.

The Oncomine TCR Beta short-read assay sequenced DNA from cultured CD4+ T cells. Genomic DNA extraction was carried out from cultured CD4+ T cells. Each CDR3 protein is one row after TCRdb ran MiXCR on the PCR reads. This table has approximately 19,000 distinct CDR3 sequences, 50% to 65% appearing once. The treatment: approximately 9-day PBMC culture with coronavirus spike peptide pools or control peptides (ViraFEST assay). ViraFEST expanded antigen-specific T cells with peptide pools, then sequenced TCRs. Sequenced: CD4+ T cells from blood, cultured in vitro. This chain uses TRBV6-2 or TRBV6-3 with TRBJ2-5; TRBD2 matches at 7 bases. The sequence derives from a human donor who had recovered from COVID-19. CDR3 coding DNA: TGTGCCAGCAGGAGCGGGGCCGTCCAAGAGACCCAGTACTTC. Residues: CASRSGAVQETQYF.